The 30 T cell receptor beta chains reported below all come from one sample, sequenced in a study of blood T cell repertoires in COVID-19 (dated by TCRdb to 2020 to 2021). Libraries were built with the immunoSEQ multiplex PCR assay. Here the immuneACCESS table is served through TCRdb, limited to in-frame sequences with V and J called. Missing clones are a known gap in these copies; in checked studies unresolved V genes cover under half, and the rest lacks a known reason. The sample table contains 180,000 or so clones; only one count was recorded for roughly nine tenths of them. Roughly 2.4% of the sample goes to the ten largest clones. Input material: PBMCs or T cells enriched from blood (not recorded which). The source of these receptors is a woman in her thirties or forties with acute COVID-19.

The chain couples TRBV2 to TRBJ1-2; TRBD1 might be the D (6 bases). CDR1 and CDR2 from the germline V gene are SNHLY and FYNNEI. Trimming left V 5 bases short and J 8 bases short, with 15 bases between. The CDR3 contains 13 residues. The CDR3 DNA reads as TGTGCCAGCAGTTCAACAGGGAGGGGAGGCTACACCTTC. As protein: CASSSTGRGGYTF.

The chain joins TRBV24-1 to TRBJ2-1; the match to TRBD1 covers 8 bases. Germline lookup yields CDR1 KGHDR and CDR2 SFDVKD. This CDR3 comprises 13 residues. V trimming: 5 bases; J trimming: 9 bases; junction bases outside the gene matches: 5. CDR3 coding DNA: TGTGCCACCAGTGGTACCGGGACAGGTGAGCAGTTCTTC. Protein sequence: CATSGTGTGEQFF.

The rearrangement links TRBV4-1 to TRBJ1-1; TRBD1 is a possible D gene (5 bases). Trimming stripped 2 bases from V and 3 bases from J, with 10 bases between. This CDR3 region has 14 residues. CDR1 is MGHRA and CDR2 is YSYEKL in the germline V gene. The CDR3 here is CASSQRGGYTEAFF. CDR3 nucleotides: TGCGCCAGCAGCCAACGGGGGGGATACACTGAAGCTTTCTTT.

This clone has a single count. The rearrangement joins TRBV7-9 to TRBJ2-3, with 11 bases identical to TRBD2. With V trimmed by 5 bases and J by 6 bases, 4 bases remained unmatched. This CDR3 comprises 14 residues. Germline loops: CDR1 SEHNR, CDR2 FQNEAQ (reference sequence). CDR3 DNA: TGTGCCAGCAGCCCCTCTAGCGGGAGGGATACGCAGTATTTT. This translates into CASSPSSGRDTQYF.

The genes are TRBV27 and TRBJ1-4; TRBD1 aligns across 7 bases. The CDR3 spans 14 residues. After removal of 6 bases from V and 5 bases from J, the junction contained 6 bases not matched to a gene. In germline, CDR1 is MNHEY, CDR2 SMNVEV (reference sequence). The CDR3 DNA reads TGTGCCAGCAGCTTCAGGGGGGTGAATGAAAAACTGTTTTTT. Encoded protein: CASSFRGVNEKLFF.

V gene TRBV5-8 combines with J gene TRBJ2-1; possibly TRBD2 for D (5 bases). Germline V CDR1 and CDR2: SGHTS, YDEGEE. Deletions cut 3 bases from V and 8 bases from J, with 15 bases between. This CDR3 has 14 amino acids. This CDR3 reads CASSYGLAGDEQFF. In DNA, the CDR3 is TGTGCCAGCAGCTATGGCCTAGCTGGCGATGAGCAGTTCTTC.

The V and J genes are TRBV7-8 and TRBJ1-1; 7 nucleotides agree with TRBD1. The germline CDR1 and CDR2 sequences are SGHVS and FQNEAQ. V shed 5 bases, J shed 4 bases, and the junction held 1 base outside the gene matches. This CDR3 contains 12 residues. CDR3 amino acids: CASSPGGTEAFF. In DNA form, the CDR3 reads TGTGCCAGCAGCCCAGGGGGCACTGAAGCTTTCTTT.

The chain links TRBV24-1 to TRBJ2-2; 8 positions agree with TRBD1. Germline assignment: CDR1 KGHDR and CDR2 SFDVKD. Trimming cost V 3 bases and J 3 bases; bases outside gene matches: 5. The CDR3 spans 16 residues. The CDR3 sequence: CATSDTSQGDTGELFF. CDR3 coding DNA: TGTGCCACCAGTGATACTTCACAGGGGGACACCGGGGAGCTGTTTTTT.

V usage is TRBV2 and J usage is TRBJ1-5; tentatively, D is TRBD1 (5 bases). The V gene's germline CDR1 is SNHLY and CDR2 FYNNEI. The CDR3 spans 14 residues. Between the trimmed V and J ends, which lost 6 bases and 4 bases, there was a span of 13 bases. CDR3 DNA: TGTGCCAGCAGCGGGACTTCAACAAATCAGCCCCAGCATTTT. It codes for CASSGTSTNQPQHF.

The J gene is TRBJ1-3, the V gene TRBV7-2; D unclear. The CDR3 loop spans 17 amino acids. CDR1 and CDR2 (germline): SGHTA, FQGNSA. V was pared by 0 bases and J by 0 bases, with 12 bases between. Here the CDR3 reads CASSLALGRTSGNTIYF. The CDR3 nucleotides read TGTGCCAGCAGCTTAGCGTTGGGCAGAACCTCTGGAAACACCATATATTTT.

This chain connects TRBV2 to TRBJ2-1; 8 positions agree with TRBD2. Germline assignment: CDR1 SNHLY and CDR2 FYNNEI. V shed 7 bases and J 3 bases; nucleotides not matched to a gene: 5. The CDR3 covers 14 residues. CDR3 nucleotides: TGTGCCAGCATGGCTAGCGGGTTCTACAATGAGCAGTTCTTC. Residues: CASMASGFYNEQFF.

This chain links TRBV6-5 with TRBJ1-2; no clear D. Trimming shortened V by 7 bases and J by 2 bases, and 17 bases separated the two germline ends. The V gene's germline CDR1 is MNHEY and CDR2 SVGAGI. The CDR3 spans 15 residues. In DNA form, the CDR3 reads TGTGCCAGCACCTCGGGCTCAGGAGGAAACTATGGCTACACCTTC. Its translation: CASTSGSGGNYGYTF.

This clone was recorded only once. The chain joins TRBV5-5 to TRBJ2-1, with TRBD1 matching over 11 bases. The CDR3 covers 16 residues. J lost 2 bases, V lost 0 bases, and 1 base had no gene match. CDR1 and CDR2 from the germline V gene are SGHKS and YYEKEE (reference sequence). The CDR3 reads CASSLVGQGAYNEQFF. The CDR3 DNA reads TGTGCCAGCAGCTTGGTGGGACAGGGGGCCTACAATGAGCAGTTCTTC.

V usage is TRBV5-5 and J usage is TRBJ2-7; 8 bases line up with TRBD1. The CDR3 covers 15 residues. The trim removed 4 bases at V and 4 bases at J, leaving 10 bases unmatched. Germline V gene data show CDR1 as SGHKS and CDR2 as YYEKEE (reference sequence). CDR3 amino acids: CASSHDRGQVYEQYF. The CDR3 DNA sequence: TGTGCCAGCAGCCATGACAGGGGCCAAGTATACGAGCAGTACTTC.

V usage is TRBV5-3 and J usage is TRBJ2-1; 7 positions match TRBD1. TRBV5-3 counts as an open reading frame of uncertain function. The CDR3 loop spans 15 amino acids. Losses at the gene ends were 4 bases for V and 4 bases for J; bases not matched to a gene: 8. The DNA of the CDR3 is TGTGCCAGAAGCCATCCACAGGGGCTATACAATGAGCAGTTCTTC. This encodes CARSHPQGLYNEQFF.

The chain couples TRBV6-4 to TRBJ2-4; D remains unclear. CDR1 MRHNA and CDR2 SNTAGT come from the germline V gene. Trimming cost V 6 bases and J 5 bases, with 11 bases left between them. The CDR3 runs 13 residues. The CDR3 DNA is TGTGCCAGCAGAGAGAATCAGGAAAACATTCAGTACTTC. Translation gives CASRENQENIQYF.

V is TRBV2 and J is TRBJ1-5, with D unresolved. The CDR3 consists of 12 residues. CDR1 SNHLY and CDR2 FYNNEI come from the germline V gene. V was clipped by 1 base and J by 4 bases, with 2 bases between them. CDR3 in amino acids: CASSEVNQPQHF. The CDR3 region has the DNA TGTGCCAGCAGTGAAGTAAATCAGCCCCAGCATTTT. Supplemented by reference TRBV2 and TRBJ1-5, the full variable domain reads EPEVTQTPSHQVTQMGQEVILRCVPISNHLYFYWYRQILGQKVEFLVSFYNNEISEKSEIFDDQFSVERPDGSNFTLKIRSTKLEDSAMYFCASSEVNQPQHFGDGTRLSIL.

This chain links TRBV28 with TRBJ1-3; TRBD1 agrees at 11 bases. The CDR3 has 17 residues. Trimming took 4 bases from V and 0 from J; bases not matched to a gene: 5. Germline CDR1 MDHEN, CDR2 SYDVKM. The CDR3 region has the DNA TGTGCCAGCAGTTCGGGACAGGGGGTTTACTCTGGAAACACCATATATTTT. Translation: CASSSGQGVYSGNTIYF.

This clone was recorded once. CDR3 nucleotide sequence: TGTGCCAGTAGTATAGATAGAAGCGACGAGCAGTACTTC. This gives the protein CASSIDRSDEQYF. The rearrangement links TRBV19 to TRBJ2-7; D gene unclear. The germline gives CDR1 LNHDA, CDR2 SQIVND (reference sequence). Trimming pared 0 bases from V and 5 bases from J, leaving 8 bases between. The length of the CDR3 is 13 residues.

The chain couples TRBV27 to TRBJ1-5, with 7 bases lining up with TRBD1. This CDR3 has 15 residues. Germline CDR1 reads MNHEY; CDR2 reads SMNVEV (reference sequence). The trim removed 4 bases at V and 0 bases at J, leaving 3 bases unmatched. The CDR3 sequence is CASSWTGYSNQPQHF. Written as DNA, the CDR3 is TGTGCCAGCAGTTGGACAGGATATAGCAATCAGCCCCAGCATTTT.

The gene calls are TRBV16 and TRBJ2-1; 9 bases are shared with TRBD2. With V trimmed by 0 bases and J by 4 bases, 4 bases remained unmatched. CDR3 size: 16 residues. Germline loops: CDR1 KGHSY, CDR2 FQNENV. The chain's CDR3 is CASSQSSSGVYNEQFF. Written as DNA, the CDR3 is TGTGCCAGCAGCCAATCGTCTAGCGGGGTTTACAATGAGCAGTTCTTC.

The J gene is TRBJ2-3, the V gene TRBV9; 11 bases align to TRBD2. The CDR3 covers 15 residues. The germline CDR1 and CDR2 sequences are SGDLS and YYNGEE. The trim removed 5 bases at V and 6 bases at J, leaving 8 bases unmatched. The CDR3 is CASSGSGGALDTQYF. The DNA for the CDR3 is TGTGCCAGCAGTGGTAGCGGGGGGGCACTCGATACGCAGTATTTT.

The sample holds one count of this clone. The gene calls are TRBV28 and TRBJ1-1; TRBD1 might be the D (6 bases). The CDR3 length is 16 residues. Germline V gives CDR1 MDHEN, CDR2 SYDVKM. The V and J ends lost 6 bases and 6 bases respectively, with 23 bases between them. CDR3 bases: TGTGCCAGCAGGCTCCCCTCTCCCAACAGGGTCCCTGAAGCTTTCTTT. Its protein product is CASRLPSPNRVPEAFF.

The V gene is TRBV29-1, the J gene TRBJ2-7; TRBD1 agrees at 9 bases. The CDR3 sequence is 15 residues long. Germline CDR1 SQVTM, CDR2 ANQGSEA. V dropped 0 bases and J dropped 4; count of bases not matched to a gene: 7. CDR3 protein: CSVEEEGTGSYEQYF. For the CDR3, the DNA is TGCAGCGTTGAAGAAGAGGGGACAGGGTCATACGAGCAGTACTTC.

This rearrangement joins TRBV7-8 to TRBJ2-7, with 11 positions matching TRBD2. CDR1 and CDR2 from the germline V gene are SGHVS and FQNEAQ. V dropped 5 bases and J dropped 3; count of bases not matched to a gene: 3. The CDR3 contains 14 residues. DNA of the CDR3: TGTGCCAGCAGCAAAGGGACTAGCGGCTACGAGCAGTACTTC. It codes for CASSKGTSGYEQYF.

The chain recombines TRBV7-2 with TRBJ2-7; tentative D call: TRBD2 (5 bases). The germline gives CDR1 SGHTA, CDR2 FQGNSA. Between the trimmed V and J ends, which lost 1 base and 3 bases, there was a span of 13 bases. The CDR3 totals 15 residues. In DNA form, the CDR3 reads TGTGCCAGCAGCTTAGAACCAGTGGGAGTCTACGAGCAGTACTTC. The encoded protein is CASSLEPVGVYEQYF.

This chain uses TRBV5-1 with TRBJ2-7; TRBD1 aligns across 8 bases. Unmatched junction bases numbered 8, after V lost 4 bases and J lost 5 bases. Germline assignment: CDR1 SGHRS and CDR2 YFSETQ. The CDR3 has 14 residues. The CDR3 region is CASSGETGVDEQYF. CDR3 in DNA: TGCGCCAGCAGCGGGGAGACAGGGGTCGACGAGCAGTACTTC.

The CDR3 region has the DNA TGTGCCAGCAGCCAAGATCGAGTCTCGGGCAAAAACATTCAGTACTTC. It is translated as CASSQDRVSGKNIQYF. The rearrangement links TRBV3-1 (or the pseudogene TRBV3-2) to TRBJ2-4; D is ambiguous. V lost 0 bases and J lost 3, with 12 bases in between. The length of the CDR3 is 16 residues. Germline V gene data show CDR1 as LGHDT and CDR2 as YNNKEL (reference sequence).

The J gene is TRBJ2-7, the V gene TRBV5-5, with D possibly TRBD1 on 5 matching bases. V was clipped by 0 bases and J by 6 bases, with 16 bases between them. CDR3 length equals 15 residues. Germline CDR1 reads SGHKS; CDR2 reads YYEKEE (reference sequence). CDR3 protein: CASSLAWTSLIEQYF. The CDR3, as DNA: TGTGCCAGCAGCTTGGCCTGGACATCTCTAATCGAGCAGTACTTC.

The rearrangement links TRBV7-9 to TRBJ2-5; 13 nucleotides line up with TRBD2. J gave up 3 bases and V 5 bases, and 9 bases lay outside the gene matches. Germline V gene sequence: CDR1 SEHNR, CDR2 FQNEAQ (reference sequence). The CDR3 contains 17 residues. This chain's CDR3 is CASSITAGTSGEETQYF. CDR3 nucleotides: TGTGCCAGCAGCATTACCGCCGGGACTAGCGGGGAAGAGACCCAGTACTTC.